One T cell receptor (beta chain) is described in this entry. The sample is drawn from a study of blood T cell repertoires in COVID-19. Study summary: The United States, Italy and Spain supplied acute and convalescent COVID-19 samples. Nucleic acid was either cDNA or gDNA, and it came from T cells, B-cell-depleted T cells, or PBMCs.

There are 11 residues in the CDR3. Trimming shortened V by 0 bases and J by 8 bases, and 8 bases separated the two germline ends. CDR1 is DFQATT, CDR2 SNEGSKA, per germline (reference sequence). How the authors handled the data: Reference gene primer amplification gave nucleated cell count estimates. Profiled with immunoSEQ multiplex PCR; TCRdb holds only in-frame clones, not every one. The V and J calls and clone size were taken over from that table, and D and trimming were inferred from the DNA. The repertoire includes a few hundred thousand clones, less than 90% of them detected once, and roughly 2.2% sits in the top ten.

V is TRBV20-1 and J is TRBJ2-7; possibly TRBD2 for D (5 bases). This clonotype originated in a woman aged 50 to 60 with acute or convalescent COVID-19. The sequenced sample was peripheral blood. This CDR3 reads CSAREEAKQYF. In DNA form, the CDR3 reads TGCAGTGCTAGAGAGGAGGCCAAGCAGTACTTC.